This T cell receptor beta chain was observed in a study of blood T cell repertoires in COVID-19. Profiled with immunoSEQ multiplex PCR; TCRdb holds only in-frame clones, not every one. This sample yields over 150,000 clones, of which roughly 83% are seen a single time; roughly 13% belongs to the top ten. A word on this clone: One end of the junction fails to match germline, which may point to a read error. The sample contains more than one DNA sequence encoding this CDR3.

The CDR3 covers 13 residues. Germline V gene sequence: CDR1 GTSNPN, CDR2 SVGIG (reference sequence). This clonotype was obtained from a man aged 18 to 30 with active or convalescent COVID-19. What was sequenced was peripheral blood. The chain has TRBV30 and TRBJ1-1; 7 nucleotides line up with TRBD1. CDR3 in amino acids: CAWSKGANTEAFF. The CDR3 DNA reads TGTGCCTGGAGTAAGGGGGCGAACACTGAAGCCTTCTTT.